This TCR beta chain is from a study of shared clonotypes between healthy human individuals. The method was immunoSEQ multiplex PCR; TCRdb's version includes in-frame clones alone and lacks a portion of them. The sample has more than 2 million clones, 85% to 95% seen once. Regarding this clone: Antigen unknown. Other nucleotide sequences in the sample specify the same CDR3.

CD4+ cells underwent separation, giving CD45RA+ naive and CD45RA-negative memory subsets. Whole-study results and caveats: Limitation of the genetic and exposure-history diversity represented came from the few donors.

Deletions cut 2 bases from V and 2 bases from J, with 10 bases between. In germline, CDR1 is SGHTA, CDR2 FQGNSA. This CDR3 has 14 residues. This clonotype was obtained from a man younger than 35 in good health. The chain carries TRBV7-2 and TRBJ2-7; TRBD1 might be the D (6 bases). Sample: naive CD4+ T cells sorted from blood. This sample's subset: CD45RA+ positively selected. The CDR3 bases are TGTGCCAGCAGCTTAAGTCAGGGGCCCTACGAGCAGTACTTC. Its protein is CASSLSQGPYEQYF.